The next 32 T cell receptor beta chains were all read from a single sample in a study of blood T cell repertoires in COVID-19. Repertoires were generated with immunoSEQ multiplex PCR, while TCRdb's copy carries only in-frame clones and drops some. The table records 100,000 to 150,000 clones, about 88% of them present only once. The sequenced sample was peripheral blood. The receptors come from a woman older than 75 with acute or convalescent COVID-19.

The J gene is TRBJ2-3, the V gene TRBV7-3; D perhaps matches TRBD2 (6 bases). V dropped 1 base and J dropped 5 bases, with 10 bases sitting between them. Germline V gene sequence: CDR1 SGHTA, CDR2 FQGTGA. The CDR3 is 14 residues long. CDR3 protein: CASSLSASEDTQYF. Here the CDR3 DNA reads TGTGCCAGCAGCTTAAGCGCTAGCGAAGATACGCAGTATTTT.

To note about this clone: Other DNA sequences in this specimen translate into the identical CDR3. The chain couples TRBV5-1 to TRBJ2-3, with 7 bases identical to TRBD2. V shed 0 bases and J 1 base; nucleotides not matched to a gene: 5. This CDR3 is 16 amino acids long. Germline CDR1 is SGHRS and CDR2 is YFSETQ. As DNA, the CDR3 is TGCGCCAGCAGCTTGGGACCCAGCGGGGGCACAGATACGCAGTATTTT. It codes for CASSLGPSGGTDTQYF.

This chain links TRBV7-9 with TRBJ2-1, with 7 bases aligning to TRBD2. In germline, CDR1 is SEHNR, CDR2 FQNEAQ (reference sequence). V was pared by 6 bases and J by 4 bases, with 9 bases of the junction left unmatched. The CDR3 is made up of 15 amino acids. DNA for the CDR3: TGTGCCAGCAGGCCCAGCGGGACCCAATACAATGAGCAGTTCTTC. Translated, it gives CASRPSGTQYNEQFF.

CDR3 sequence: CASSLDGGVYGELFF. The DNA for the CDR3 is TGTGCCAGCAGCTTGGACGGCGGGGTGTACGGGGAGCTGTTTTTT. The J gene is TRBJ2-2, the V gene TRBV12-1; the table's D call TRBD2 went unverified against the DNA. TRBV12-1 counts as a pseudogene. The CDR3 is 15 amino acids.

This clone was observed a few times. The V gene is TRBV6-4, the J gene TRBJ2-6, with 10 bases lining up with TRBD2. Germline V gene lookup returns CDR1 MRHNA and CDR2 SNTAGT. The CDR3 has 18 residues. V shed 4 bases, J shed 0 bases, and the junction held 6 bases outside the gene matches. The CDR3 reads CASSATSGVVSGANVLTF. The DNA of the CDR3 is TGTGCCAGCAGTGCTACTAGCGGGGTCGTCTCTGGGGCCAACGTCCTGACTTTC.

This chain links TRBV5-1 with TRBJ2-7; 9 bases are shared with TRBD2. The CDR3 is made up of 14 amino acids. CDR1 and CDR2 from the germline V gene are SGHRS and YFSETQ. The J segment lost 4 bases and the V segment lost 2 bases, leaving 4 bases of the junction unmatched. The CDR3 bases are TGCGCCAGCAGCTTTAGCGGGGGACTATACGAGCAGTACTTC. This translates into CASSFSGGLYEQYF.

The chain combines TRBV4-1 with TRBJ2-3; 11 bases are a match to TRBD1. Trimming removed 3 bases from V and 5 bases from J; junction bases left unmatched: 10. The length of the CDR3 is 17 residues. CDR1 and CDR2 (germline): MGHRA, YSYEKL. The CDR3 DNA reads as TGCGCCAGCAGCCATCAAACCGGACAGGGGGCTAGAGATACGCAGTATTTT. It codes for CASSHQTGQGARDTQYF.

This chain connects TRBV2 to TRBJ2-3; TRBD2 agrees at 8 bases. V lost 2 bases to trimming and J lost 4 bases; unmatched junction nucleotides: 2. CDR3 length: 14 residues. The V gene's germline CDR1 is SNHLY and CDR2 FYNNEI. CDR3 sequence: CASSESGRSDTQYF. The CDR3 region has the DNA TGTGCCAGCAGTGAAAGCGGGAGATCAGATACGCAGTATTTT.

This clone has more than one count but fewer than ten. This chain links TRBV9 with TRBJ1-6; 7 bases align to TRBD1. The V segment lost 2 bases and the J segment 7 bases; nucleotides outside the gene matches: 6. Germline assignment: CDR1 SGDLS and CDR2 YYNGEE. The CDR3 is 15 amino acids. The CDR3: CASSVTQGENSPLHF. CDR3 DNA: TGTGCCAGCAGCGTTACTCAGGGGGAAAATTCACCCCTCCACTTT.

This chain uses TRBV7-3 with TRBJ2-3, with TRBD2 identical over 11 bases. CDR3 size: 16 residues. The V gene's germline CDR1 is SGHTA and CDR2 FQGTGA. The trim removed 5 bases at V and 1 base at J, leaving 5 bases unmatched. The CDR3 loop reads CASSIGTSGGTDTQYF. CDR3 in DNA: TGTGCCAGCAGCATCGGGACTAGCGGAGGCACAGATACGCAGTATTTT.

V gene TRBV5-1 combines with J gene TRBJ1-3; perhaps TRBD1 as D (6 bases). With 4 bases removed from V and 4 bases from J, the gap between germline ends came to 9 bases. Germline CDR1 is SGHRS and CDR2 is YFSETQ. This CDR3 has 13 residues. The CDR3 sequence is CASSPDSGNTIYF. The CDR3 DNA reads TGCGCCAGCAGCCCGGACAGCGGAAACACCATATATTTT.

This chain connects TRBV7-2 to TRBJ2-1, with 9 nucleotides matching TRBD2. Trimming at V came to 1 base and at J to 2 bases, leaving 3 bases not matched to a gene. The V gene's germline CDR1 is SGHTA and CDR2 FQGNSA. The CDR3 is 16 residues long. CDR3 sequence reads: CASSLESSGAYNEQFF. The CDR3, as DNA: TGTGCCAGCAGCTTAGAGTCTAGCGGGGCCTACAATGAGCAGTTCTTC.

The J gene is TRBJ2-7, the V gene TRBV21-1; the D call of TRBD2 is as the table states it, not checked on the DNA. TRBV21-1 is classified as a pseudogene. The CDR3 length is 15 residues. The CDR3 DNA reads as TGTGCCAGCAGCGCGACTAGCAGAAACCTCTACGAGCAGTACTTC. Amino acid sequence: CASSATSRNLYEQYF.

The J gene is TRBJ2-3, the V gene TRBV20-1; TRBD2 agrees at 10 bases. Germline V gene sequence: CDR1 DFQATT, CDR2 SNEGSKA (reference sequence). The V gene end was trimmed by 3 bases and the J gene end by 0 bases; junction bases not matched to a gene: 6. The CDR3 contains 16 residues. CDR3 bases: TGCAGTGCTAGTGCCGGACTAGCGGATAGCACAGATACGCAGTATTTT. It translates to CSASAGLADSTDTQYF.

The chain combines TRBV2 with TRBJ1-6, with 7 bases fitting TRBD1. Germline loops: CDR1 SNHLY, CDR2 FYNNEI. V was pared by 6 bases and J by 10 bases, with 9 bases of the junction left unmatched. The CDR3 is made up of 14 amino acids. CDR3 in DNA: TGTGCCAGCAGAAAAGGGGGCACAGGGTCACCCCTCCACTTT. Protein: CASRKGGTGSPLHF.

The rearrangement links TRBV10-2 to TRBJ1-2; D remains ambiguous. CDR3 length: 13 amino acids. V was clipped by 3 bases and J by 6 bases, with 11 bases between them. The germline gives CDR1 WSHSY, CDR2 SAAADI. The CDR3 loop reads CASSDPSEDGYTF. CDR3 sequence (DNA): TGCGCCAGCAGTGATCCAAGCGAAGATGGCTACACCTTC.

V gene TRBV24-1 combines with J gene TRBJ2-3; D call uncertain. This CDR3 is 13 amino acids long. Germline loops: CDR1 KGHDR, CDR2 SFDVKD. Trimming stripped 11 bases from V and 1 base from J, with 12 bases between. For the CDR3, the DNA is TGTGCCAGGTCGACTGACGGCACAGATACGCAGTATTTT. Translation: CARSTDGTDTQYF.

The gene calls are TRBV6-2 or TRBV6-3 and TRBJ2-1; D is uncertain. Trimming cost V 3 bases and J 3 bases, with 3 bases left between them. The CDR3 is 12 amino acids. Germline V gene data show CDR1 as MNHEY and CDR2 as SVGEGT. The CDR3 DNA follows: TGTGCCAGCAGTTATAGCTACAATGAGCAGTTCTTC. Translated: CASSYSYNEQFF.

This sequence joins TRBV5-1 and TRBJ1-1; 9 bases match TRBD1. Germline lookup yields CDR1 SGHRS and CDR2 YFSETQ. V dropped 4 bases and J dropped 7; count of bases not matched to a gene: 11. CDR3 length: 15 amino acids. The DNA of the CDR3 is TGCGCCAGCAGCGGGCAAACAGGGGGCAGCGGTGAAGCTTTCTTT. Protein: CASSGQTGGSGEAFF.

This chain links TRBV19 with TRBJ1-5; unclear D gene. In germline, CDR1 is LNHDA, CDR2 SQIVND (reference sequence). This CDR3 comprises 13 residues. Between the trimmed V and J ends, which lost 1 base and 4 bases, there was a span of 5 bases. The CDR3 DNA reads TGTGCCAGTAGTATAGGCCAGAATCAGCCCCAGCATTTT. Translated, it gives CASSIGQNQPQHF. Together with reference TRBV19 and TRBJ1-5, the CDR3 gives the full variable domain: DGGITQSPKYLFRKEGQNVTLSCEQNLNHDAMYWYRQDPGQGLRLIYYSQIVNDFQKGDIAEGYSVSREKKESFPLTVTSAQKNPTAFYLCASSIGQNQPQHFGDGTRLSIL.

CDR3 nucleotide sequence: TGTGCCAGCAGCCCAGGGACTCCGGAGCAGTACTTC. Translating it yields CASSPGTPEQYF. V is TRBV11-3 and J is TRBJ2-7; a weak D match, TRBD2 (6 bases). Germline CDR1 reads SGHNT; CDR2 reads YENEEA. This CDR3 comprises 12 residues. The V end was cut by 5 bases, the J end by 7 bases, with 12 bases between.

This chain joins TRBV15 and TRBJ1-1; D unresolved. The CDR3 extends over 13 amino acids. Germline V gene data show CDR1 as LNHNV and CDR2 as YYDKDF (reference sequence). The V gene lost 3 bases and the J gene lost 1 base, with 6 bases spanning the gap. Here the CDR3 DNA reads TGTGCCACCAGCAGTCCAGGGAACACTGAAGCTTTCTTT. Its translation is CATSSPGNTEAFF.

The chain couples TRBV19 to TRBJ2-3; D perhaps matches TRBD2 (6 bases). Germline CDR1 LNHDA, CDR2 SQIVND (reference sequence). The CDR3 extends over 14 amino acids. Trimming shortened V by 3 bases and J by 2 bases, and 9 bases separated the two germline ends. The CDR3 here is CASSMRGDTDTQYF. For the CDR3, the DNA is TGTGCCAGTAGTATGCGGGGTGACACAGATACGCAGTATTTT.

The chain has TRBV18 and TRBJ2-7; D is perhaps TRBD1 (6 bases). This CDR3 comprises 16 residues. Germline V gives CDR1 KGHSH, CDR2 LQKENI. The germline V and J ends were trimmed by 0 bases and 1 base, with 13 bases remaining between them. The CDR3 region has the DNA TGTGCCAGCTCACCACCTTCGGGACAAGCATCCTACGAGCAGTACTTC. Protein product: CASSPPSGQASYEQYF.

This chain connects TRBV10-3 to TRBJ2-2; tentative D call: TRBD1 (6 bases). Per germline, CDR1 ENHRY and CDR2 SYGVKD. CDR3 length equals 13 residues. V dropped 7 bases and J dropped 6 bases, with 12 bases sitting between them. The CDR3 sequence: CAITSGVSGELFF. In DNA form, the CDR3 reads TGTGCCATCACCTCAGGGGTTTCCGGGGAGCTGTTTTTT.

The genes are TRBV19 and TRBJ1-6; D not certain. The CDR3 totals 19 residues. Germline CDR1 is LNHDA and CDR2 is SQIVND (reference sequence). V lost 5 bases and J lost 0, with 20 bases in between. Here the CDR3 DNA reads TGTGCCAGTAGTCCCCACGGGAGCGGGGTCAGCTCCTATAATTCACCCCTCCACTTT. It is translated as CASSPHGSGVSSYNSPLHF.

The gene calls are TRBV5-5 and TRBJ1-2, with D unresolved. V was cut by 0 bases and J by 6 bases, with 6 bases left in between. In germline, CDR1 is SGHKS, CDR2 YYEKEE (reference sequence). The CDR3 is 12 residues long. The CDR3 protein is CASSLEANGYTF. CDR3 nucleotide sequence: TGTGCCAGCAGCTTGGAAGCCAATGGCTACACCTTC.

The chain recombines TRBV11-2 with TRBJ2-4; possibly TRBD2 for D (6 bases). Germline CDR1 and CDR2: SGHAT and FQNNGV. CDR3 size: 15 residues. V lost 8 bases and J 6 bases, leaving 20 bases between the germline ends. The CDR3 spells CASGWARRGGNIQYF. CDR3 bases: TGTGCCAGCGGATGGGCACGGAGGGGAGGAAACATTCAGTACTTC. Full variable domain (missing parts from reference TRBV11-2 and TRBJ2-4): EAGVAQSPRYKIIEKRQSVAFWCNPISGHATLYWYQQILGQGPKLLIQFQNNGVVDDSQLPKDRFSAERLKGVDSTLKIQPAKLEDSAVYLCASGWARRGGNIQYFGAGTRLSVL.

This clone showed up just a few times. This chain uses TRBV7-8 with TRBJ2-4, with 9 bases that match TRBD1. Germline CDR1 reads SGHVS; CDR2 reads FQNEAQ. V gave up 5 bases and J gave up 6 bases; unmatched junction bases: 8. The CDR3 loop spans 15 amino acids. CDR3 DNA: TGTGCCAGCAGCGCGACAGGGGGATTGGGAAACATTCAGTACTTC. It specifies CASSATGGLGNIQYF.

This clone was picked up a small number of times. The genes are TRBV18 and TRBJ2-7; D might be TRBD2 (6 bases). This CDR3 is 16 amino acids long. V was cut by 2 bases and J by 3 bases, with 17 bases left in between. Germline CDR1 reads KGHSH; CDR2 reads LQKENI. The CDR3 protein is CASSPEELGEDYEQYF. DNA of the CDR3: TGTGCCAGCTCACCAGAAGAGCTAGGGGAGGACTACGAGCAGTACTTC.

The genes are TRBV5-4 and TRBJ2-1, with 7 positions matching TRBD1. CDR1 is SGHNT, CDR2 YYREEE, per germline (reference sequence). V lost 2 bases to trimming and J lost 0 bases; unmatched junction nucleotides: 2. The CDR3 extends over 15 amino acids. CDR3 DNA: TGTGCCAGCAGCTTTGACAGGGCCTCCTACAATGAGCAGTTCTTC. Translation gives CASSFDRASYNEQFF.

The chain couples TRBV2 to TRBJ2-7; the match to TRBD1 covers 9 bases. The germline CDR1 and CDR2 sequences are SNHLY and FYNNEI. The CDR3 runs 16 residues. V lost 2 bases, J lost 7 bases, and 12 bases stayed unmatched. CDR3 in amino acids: CASSEPGTGRKDEQYF. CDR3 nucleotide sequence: TGTGCCAGCAGTGAACCTGGGACAGGGAGAAAGGATGAGCAGTACTTC.